This TCR beta chain was observed in a study of blood T cell repertoires in COVID-19. The assay was immunoSEQ multiplex PCR, and TCRdb's table has in-frame clones only and misses some. In the table there are some 150,000 clones, roughly 80% of which are singletons. Deletions cut 5 bases from V and 5 bases from J, with 16 bases between. Germline-derived CDR1 and CDR2 are MNHEY and SMNVEV (reference sequence). The CDR3 consists of 14 residues. The source of this sequence is a human donor with acute or convalescent COVID-19. The donor label of this sample is uncertain. The chain uses TRBV27 and TRBJ2-7; D perhaps matches TRBD1 (5 bases). The sample comprised peripheral blood. This CDR3 reads CASSPDIRRHEQYV. The CDR3 nucleotides read TGTGCCAGCAGTCCGGACATTCGTAGACACGAGCAGTACGTC.